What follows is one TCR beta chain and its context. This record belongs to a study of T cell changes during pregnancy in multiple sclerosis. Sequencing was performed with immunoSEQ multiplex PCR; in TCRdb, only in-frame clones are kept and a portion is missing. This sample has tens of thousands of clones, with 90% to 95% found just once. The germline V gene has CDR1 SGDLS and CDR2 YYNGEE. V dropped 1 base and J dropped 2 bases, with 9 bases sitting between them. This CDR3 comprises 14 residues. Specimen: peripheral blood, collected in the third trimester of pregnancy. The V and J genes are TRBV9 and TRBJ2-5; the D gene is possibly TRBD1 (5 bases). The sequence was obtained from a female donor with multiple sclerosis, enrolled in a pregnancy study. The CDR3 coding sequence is TGTGCCAGCAGCGTAACAGGCGGACAAGAGACCCAGTACTTC. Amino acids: CASSVTGGQETQYF.